What follows are 25 T cell receptor beta chains derived from one specimen sequenced in a study of shared clonotypes between healthy human individuals. Produced via immunoSEQ multiplex PCR; TCRdb's table is partial and in-frame only. The table has under 600,000 clones, almost 97% seen once. Sequencing used naive CD4+ T cells sorted from blood. Subset meaning: CD45RA+ positively selected. These TCRs come from a woman aged 25 to 39 in good health.

DNA of the CDR3: TGTGCCAGCAGCTCACTCAATGAGCAGTTCTTC. It codes for CASSSLNEQFF. The J gene is TRBJ2-1, the V gene TRBV7-9; D ambiguous. The CDR3 sequence is 11 residues long. Germline V gene lookup returns CDR1 SEHNR and CDR2 FQNEAQ (reference sequence). The ends were cut back, 4 bases at V and 6 bases at J, with 4 bases in the middle.

The chain links TRBV21-1 to TRBJ1-3; TRBD1, the table's D call, was not compared with the DNA. TRBV21-1 is recorded as a pseudogene. This CDR3 has 16 residues. CDR3 DNA: TGTGCCAGCAGCATGGCCCCCACAGGGACTGGAAACACCATATATTTT. This encodes CASSMAPTGTGNTIYF.

The chain carries TRBV28 and TRBJ1-2, with D unclear. CDR1 and CDR2 (germline): MDHEN, SYDVKM. There are 15 residues in the CDR3. The germline V and J ends were trimmed by 7 bases and 1 base, with 16 bases remaining between them. The CDR3 here is CASNSIGDFNYGYTF. CDR3 nucleotides: TGTGCCAGCAACTCCATCGGGGATTTTAACTATGGCTACACCTTC.

V is TRBV5-4 and J is TRBJ1-3; D perhaps matches TRBD1 (5 bases). V dropped 4 bases and J dropped 2 bases, with 16 bases sitting between them. Germline-derived CDR1 and CDR2 are SGHNT and YYREEE (reference sequence). The CDR3 totals 16 residues. This CDR3 is CASSPGMLGPGNTIYF. The CDR3 DNA reads TGTGCCAGCAGCCCGGGGATGTTGGGGCCTGGAAACACCATATATTTT.

This clone is a singleton in its sample. The chain has TRBV5-6 and TRBJ2-1, with 11 bases that match TRBD2. CDR3 length: 15 amino acids. The ends lost 0 bases at V and 4 bases at J; junction bases unmatched: 0. Germline CDR1 SGHDT, CDR2 YYEEEE. The CDR3 DNA follows: TGTGCCAGCAGCTTGGGGACTAGCGGGTACAATGAGCAGTTCTTC. Translating it yields CASSLGTSGYNEQFF.

The chain employs TRBV19 and TRBJ2-1, with D possibly TRBD2 on 5 matching bases. V was trimmed by 3 bases and J by 10 bases, leaving 16 bases between them. Germline V gives CDR1 LNHDA, CDR2 SQIVND (reference sequence). The length of the CDR3 is 14 residues. The chain's CDR3 is CASSMSGPRREQFF. The CDR3 region has the DNA TGTGCCAGTAGTATGTCAGGTCCGCGGAGGGAGCAGTTCTTC.

This chain uses TRBV28 with TRBJ1-6, with 9 bases fitting TRBD1. Losses at the gene ends were 6 bases for V and 6 bases for J; bases not matched to a gene: 12. Germline loops: CDR1 MDHEN, CDR2 SYDVKM. This CDR3 has 17 amino acids. As DNA, the CDR3 is TGTGCCAGCAGCCCCGGTGCCGCGGACAGGGGTAATTCACCCCTCCACTTT. This gives the protein CASSPGAADRGNSPLHF.

The V and J genes are TRBV7-3 and TRBJ2-1, with 11 positions matching TRBD2. CDR1 is SGHTA and CDR2 is FQGTGA in the germline V gene. The trim removed 5 bases at V and 3 bases at J, leaving 3 bases unmatched. There are 15 residues in the CDR3. CDR3 in amino acids: CASSHGLAGYNEQFF. CDR3 bases: TGTGCCAGCAGCCACGGACTAGCGGGCTACAATGAGCAGTTCTTC.

Remarks on this clone: The same CDR3 also results from other DNA sequences found in this sample. This chain joins TRBV4-1 and TRBJ2-2; 8 bases fit TRBD1. J lost 1 base, V lost 1 base, and 2 bases had no gene match. Germline values: CDR1 MGHRA, CDR2 YSYEKL. The CDR3 has 16 residues. CDR3 bases: TGCGCCAGCAGCCAAGTCGGACAGGGGAACACCGGGGAGCTGTTTTTT. This translates into CASSQVGQGNTGELFF.

The chain recombines TRBV19 with TRBJ2-5; no firm D call. V lost 4 bases and J lost 5, with 8 bases in between. Per germline, CDR1 LNHDA and CDR2 SQIVND (reference sequence). This CDR3 spans 12 amino acids. CDR3 residues: CASSSARETQYF. For the CDR3, the DNA is TGTGCCAGTAGTAGTGCTCGGGAGACCCAGTACTTC.

V and J are TRBV4-1 and TRBJ1-5; a weak D match, TRBD1 (5 bases). This CDR3 has 15 residues. Trimming shortened V by 4 bases and J by 3 bases, and 13 bases separated the two germline ends. CDR1 is MGHRA, CDR2 YSYEKL, per germline. As DNA, the CDR3 is TGCGCCAGCAGCCCGCGGACAATTAACAATCAGCCCCAGCATTTT. Protein product: CASSPRTINNQPQHF.

The V gene is TRBV7-9, the J gene TRBJ1-1; a weak D match, TRBD1 (6 bases). CDR1 is SEHNR and CDR2 is FQNEAQ in the germline V gene (reference sequence). The V end lost 8 bases, the J end lost 2 bases, and 12 bases lay between the germline ends. The CDR3 consists of 13 residues. This CDR3 reads CASGRTVNTEAFF. The CDR3 nucleotides read TGTGCCAGCGGGCGGACAGTAAACACTGAAGCTTTCTTT.

The chain recombines TRBV28 with TRBJ2-2; 8 bases agree with TRBD1. From germline, CDR1 is MDHEN and CDR2 SYDVKM. The ends lost 9 bases at V and 4 bases at J; junction bases unmatched: 4. This CDR3 has 13 residues. The DNA for the CDR3 is TGTGCCAGTCAGGGGGCGACCACCGGGGAGCTGTTTTTT. Amino acids: CASQGATTGELFF.

With respect to this clone: The sample has other DNA sequences that encode this CDR3 too. The chain has TRBV28 and TRBJ1-1, with TRBD1 identical over 7 bases. The CDR3 sequence is 14 residues long. The ends lost 4 bases at V and 1 base at J; junction bases unmatched: 3. Germline V gene data show CDR1 as MDHEN and CDR2 as SYDVKM. DNA for the CDR3: TGTGCCAGCAGTTCAGGGACAGCGAACACTGAAGCTTTCTTT. This gives the protein CASSSGTANTEAFF. Based on the CDR3 plus reference TRBV28 and TRBJ1-1, the full variable domain is DVKVTQSSRYLVKRTGEKVFLECVQDMDHENMFWYRQDPGLGLRLIYFSYDVKMKEKGDIPEGYSVSREKKERFSLILESASTNQTSMYLCASSSGTANTEAFFGQGTRLTVV.

This clone appeared a single time. The CDR3 coding sequence is TGTGCCAGCAGCTTAGGACCGGGAGCAATCAGCTCCTACAATGAGCAGTTCTTC. This encodes CASSLGPGAISSYNEQFF. The chain carries TRBV7-9 and TRBJ2-1, with D perhaps matching TRBD2 (6 bases). Germline V gene sequence: CDR1 SEHNR, CDR2 FQNEAQ (reference sequence). V gave up 1 base and J gave up 0 bases, with 16 bases separating them. The CDR3 is 18 amino acids.

The chain carries TRBV27 and TRBJ2-7, with TRBD1 matching 8 bases. Germline-derived CDR1 and CDR2 are MNHEY and SMNVEV (reference sequence). After removal of 0 bases from V and 0 bases from J, the junction contained 7 bases not matched to a gene. CDR3 length: 17 residues. The CDR3 DNA reads as TGTGCCAGCAGTTTATCGGCGGAACAGGGGGTCTCCTACGAGCAGTACTTC. Amino acid sequence: CASSLSAEQGVSYEQYF.

Written as DNA, the CDR3 is TGTGCCAGCAGTCCCGACAGGGGGCGAGGTCAGCCCCAGCATTTT. Translating gives CASSPDRGRGQPQHF. The chain combines TRBV7-6 with TRBJ1-5, with 10 bases lining up with TRBD1. The junction had 8 bases not matched to a gene; V was cut back by 6 bases and J by 6 bases. The CDR3 is made up of 15 amino acids. Per germline, CDR1 SGHVS and CDR2 FNYEAQ.

V is TRBV10-1 and J is TRBJ1-3; unclear D gene. Germline CDR1 is WNHNN and CDR2 is SYGVQD (reference sequence). V dropped 7 bases and J dropped 4 bases, with 11 bases sitting between them. CDR3 size: 13 residues. For the CDR3, the DNA is TGCGCCAGCATGCGGTCCATAGGAAACACCATATATTTT. Its protein is CASMRSIGNTIYF.

This rearrangement joins TRBV28 to TRBJ2-1, with TRBD1 as a possible D gene (7 bases). This CDR3 is built from 14 residues. Germline V gene lookup returns CDR1 MDHEN and CDR2 SYDVKM. V was pared by 6 bases and J by 8 bases, with 17 bases between. The CDR3 DNA is TGTGCCAGCAGCCCAGGGGGGCGTTTCGATGAGCAGTTCTTC. This translates into CASSPGGRFDEQFF.

This chain connects TRBV27 to TRBJ2-7, with 13 nucleotides matching TRBD2. Germline lookup yields CDR1 MNHEY and CDR2 SMNVEV (reference sequence). After removal of 2 bases from V and 0 bases from J, the junction contained 10 bases not matched to a gene. The CDR3 totals 19 residues. The CDR3 loop is CASSLARLAGGGASYEQYF. In DNA form, the CDR3 reads TGTGCCAGCAGTTTAGCGCGACTAGCGGGAGGAGGGGCCTCCTACGAGCAGTACTTC.

The J gene is TRBJ2-4, the V gene TRBV5-8; D call uncertain. Germline assignment: CDR1 SGHTS and CDR2 YDEGEE. V lost 0 bases and J 4 bases, leaving 11 bases between the germline ends. The CDR3 runs 15 residues. The CDR3 sequence: CASSLVGVRKNIQYF. The CDR3 coding sequence is TGTGCCAGCAGCTTGGTTGGGGTCCGGAAAAACATTCAGTACTTC.

This chain's CDR3 is CASTDRGGYEQYF. CDR3 in DNA: TGTGCCAGCACGGACAGGGGAGGATACGAGCAGTACTTC. The chain joins TRBV6-1 to TRBJ2-7, with 9 bases that match TRBD1. The length of the CDR3 is 13 residues. The germline gives CDR1 MNHNS, CDR2 SASEGT. V was pared by 7 bases and J by 4 bases, with 5 bases of the junction left unmatched.

The chain couples TRBV29-1 to TRBJ2-5; weak D call: TRBD2 (5 bases). Judging by the DNA end, TRBJ2-7 fits better; the J call may be wrong. Germline assignment: CDR1 SQVTM and CDR2 ANQGSEA. This CDR3 comprises 13 residues. The CDR3 region is CSVGRRLSYEQYF. The CDR3, as DNA: TGCAGCGTTGGGAGGCGGCTATCCTACGAGCAGTACTTC.

The gene calls are TRBV7-9 and TRBJ2-3; either TRBD1 or TRBD2 may fit D (6 bases each). Trimming removed 5 bases from V and 3 bases from J, with 12 bases in between. Germline CDR1 is SEHNR and CDR2 is FQNEAQ (reference sequence). The CDR3 contains 14 residues. CDR3 sequence (DNA): TGTGCCAGCAGCCCGGTAGGGGGGACAGATACGCAGTATTTT. Its translation: CASSPVGGTDTQYF.

The rearrangement joins TRBV11-2 to TRBJ2-2, with 8 bases matching TRBD1. The V segment lost 0 bases and the J segment 4 bases; nucleotides outside the gene matches: 7. Looked up from germline, CDR1 is SGHAT and CDR2 is FQNNGV. This CDR3 is 17 amino acids long. CDR3 nucleotide sequence: TGTGCCAGCAGCTTAGATCGCCAGGGGGCGCGCACCGGGGAGCTGTTTTTT. Residues: CASSLDRQGARTGELFF. The variable domain in full, with the rest retrieved from reference TRBV11-2 and TRBJ2-2, is EAGVAQSPRYKIIEKRQSVAFWCNPISGHATLYWYQQILGQGPKLLIQFQNNGVVDDSQLPKDRFSAERLKGVDSTLKIQPAKLEDSAVYLCASSLDRQGARTGELFFGEGSRLTVL.